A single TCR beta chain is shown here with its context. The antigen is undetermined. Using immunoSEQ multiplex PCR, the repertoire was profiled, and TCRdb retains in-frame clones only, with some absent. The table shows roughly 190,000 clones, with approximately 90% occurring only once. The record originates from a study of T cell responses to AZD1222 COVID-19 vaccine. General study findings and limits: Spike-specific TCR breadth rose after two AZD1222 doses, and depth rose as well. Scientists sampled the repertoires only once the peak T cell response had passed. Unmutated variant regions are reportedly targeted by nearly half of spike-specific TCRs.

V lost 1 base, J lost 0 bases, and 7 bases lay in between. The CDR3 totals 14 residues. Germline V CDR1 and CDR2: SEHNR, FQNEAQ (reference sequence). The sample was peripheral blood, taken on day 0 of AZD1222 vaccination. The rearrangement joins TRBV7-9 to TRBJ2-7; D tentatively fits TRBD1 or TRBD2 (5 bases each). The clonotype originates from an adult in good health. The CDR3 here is CASSLGDRSYEQYF. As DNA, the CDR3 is TGTGCCAGCAGCTTAGGGGACCGCTCCTACGAGCAGTACTTC. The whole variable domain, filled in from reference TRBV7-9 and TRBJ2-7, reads DTGVSQNPRHKITKRGQNVTFRCDPISEHNRLYWYRQTLGQGPEFLTYFQNEAQLEKSRLLSDRFSAERPKGSFSTLEIQRTEQGDSAMYLCASSLGDRSYEQYFGPGTRLTVT.